The 4 T cell receptor beta chains given below trace back to one sample, sequenced in a study of neurological immune-mediated disorders. TCRdb redid the calling of the 5' RACE reads with MiXCR, one entry per CDR3 protein. The profile shows approximately 87,000 distinct CDR3 sequences, 11% to 15% of them singletons. The specimen was PBMCs. The origin of the receptors is a woman aged 45 to 65 in good health.

There are many counts of this clonotype. The chain recombines TRBV20-1 with TRBJ1-5, with D possibly being TRBD1 (5 bases). CDR1 DFQATT and CDR2 SNEGSKA come from the germline V gene (reference sequence). The CDR3 length is 13 residues. V dropped 5 bases and J dropped 7 bases, with 15 bases sitting between them. CDR3 protein: CSADGGKGQPQHF. The CDR3 bases are TGCAGTGCTGACGGGGGGAAGGGGCAGCCCCAGCATTTT.

This clonotype was detected many times. The rearrangement joins TRBV7-2 to TRBJ2-1; D unresolved. V lost 5 bases and J lost 0, with 11 bases in between. This CDR3 contains 15 residues. Per germline, CDR1 SGHTA and CDR2 FQGNSA. The CDR3 sequence: CASSLRKSSYNEQFF. The DNA of the CDR3 is TGTGCCAGCAGCCTACGGAAAAGCTCCTACAATGAGCAGTTCTTC.

This clonotype was detected many times. The rearrangement links TRBV28 to TRBJ1-4; TRBD1 agrees at 10 bases. Germline V gene sequence: CDR1 MDHEN, CDR2 SYDVKM. This CDR3 region has 15 residues. Trimming took 5 bases from V and 8 from J; bases not matched to a gene: 8. CDR3 in amino acids: CASSGLGTGVEKLFF. In nucleotides, the CDR3 is TGTGCCAGCAGTGGACTCGGGACAGGGGTCGAAAAACTGTTTTTT.

This clonotype was counted at least ten times. The V call is TRBV7-9, the J call TRBJ1-2; possible D gene TRBD1, 5 bases. This CDR3 is 13 amino acids long. V was trimmed by 2 bases and J by 1 base, leaving 5 bases between them. CDR1 and CDR2 from the germline V gene are SEHNR and FQNEAQ (reference sequence). For the CDR3, the DNA is TGTGCCAGCAGCTTACAGGGTAACTATGGCTACACCTTC. Its translation: CASSLQGNYGYTF.